This T cell receptor (beta chain) was sequenced during a study of molecular identifiers for immune sequencing clone quantification. TCRdb recomputed calls from the PCR reads with MiXCR, one row per CDR3 protein. Of about half a million distinct CDR3 sequences in the sample, about a fifth were seen once. This clonotype has ten or more counts. This CDR3 spans 13 amino acids. Germline values: CDR1 MNHEY, CDR2 SMNVEV (reference sequence). Between the trimmed V and J ends, which lost 3 bases and 5 bases, there was a span of 8 bases. The sample taken for sequencing was naive CD8+ T cells from blood, with Jurkat cell RNA spiked in. As for subset: FACS-sorted CD8+CD4-CCR7+CD45RA+ naive T cells. The chain carries TRBV27 and TRBJ1-5, with unresolved D. The source is a human donor in good health. Some libraries in this study had Jurkat cell RNA spiked in. The CDR3 spells CASSFGAYQPQHF. The DNA for the CDR3 is TGTGCCAGCAGTTTCGGAGCGTATCAGCCCCAGCATTTT.